This T cell receptor beta chain originates from a study of cytomegalovirus exposure and HLA in healthy donors. The PCR contained 60 Vbeta and 13 Jbeta primers. Sequencing used immunoSEQ multiplex PCR; TCRdb keeps in-frame clones, though not all of them. The sample carries about 140,000 clones, about 80% recorded once. This CDR3 is 16 amino acids long. This TCR was sampled from a male donor in good health and CMV-seronegative. The material sequenced was PBMCs. This sequence joins TRBV21-1 and TRBJ1-5. TRBV21-1 is recorded as a pseudogene. DNA of the CDR3: TGTGCCAGCAGCAACGGCTCGGAGGCCGTTAATCAGCCCCAGCATTTT. This sequence encodes CASSNGSEAVNQPQHF.